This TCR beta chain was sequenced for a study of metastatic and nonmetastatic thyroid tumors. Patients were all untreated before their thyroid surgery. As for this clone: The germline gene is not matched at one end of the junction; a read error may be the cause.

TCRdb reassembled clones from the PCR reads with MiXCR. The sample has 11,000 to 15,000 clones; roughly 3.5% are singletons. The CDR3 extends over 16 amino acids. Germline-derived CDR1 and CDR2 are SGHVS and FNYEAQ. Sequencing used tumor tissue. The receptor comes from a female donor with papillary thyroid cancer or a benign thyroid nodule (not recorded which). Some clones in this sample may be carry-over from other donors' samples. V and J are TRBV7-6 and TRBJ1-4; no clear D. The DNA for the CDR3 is TGCGCCAGCAGCTTAAACCCCTGGGAGGGAAGAGAAAAACTGTTTTTT. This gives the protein CASSLNPWEGREKLFF.